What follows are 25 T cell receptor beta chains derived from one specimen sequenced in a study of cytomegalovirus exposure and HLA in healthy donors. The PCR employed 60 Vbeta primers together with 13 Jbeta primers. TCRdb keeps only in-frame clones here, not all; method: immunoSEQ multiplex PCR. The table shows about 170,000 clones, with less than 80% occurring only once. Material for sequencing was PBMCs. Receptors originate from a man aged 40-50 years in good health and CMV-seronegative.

CDR3 amino acids: CASSQTLSWEGYTF. The CDR3 coding sequence is TGCGCCAGCAGCCAAACCCTCTCTTGGGAGGGCTACACCTTC. The chain uses TRBV4-1 and TRBJ1-2; D remains ambiguous. CDR1 MGHRA and CDR2 YSYEKL come from the germline V gene. Trimming shortened V by 2 bases and J by 8 bases, and 15 bases separated the two germline ends. There are 14 residues in the CDR3.

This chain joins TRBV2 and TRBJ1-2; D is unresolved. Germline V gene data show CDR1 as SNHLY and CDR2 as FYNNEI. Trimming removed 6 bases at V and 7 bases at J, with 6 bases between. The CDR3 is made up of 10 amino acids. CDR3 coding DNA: TGTGCCAGCAGGAGGAGTGGCTACACCTTC. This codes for CASRRSGYTF. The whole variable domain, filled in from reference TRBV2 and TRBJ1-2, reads EPEVTQTPSHQVTQMGQEVILRCVPISNHLYFYWYRQILGQKVEFLVSFYNNEISEKSEIFDDQFSVERPDGSNFTLKIRSTKLEDSAMYFCASRRSGYTFGSGTRLTVV.

CDR3 in amino acids: CASSLGLAQSSYNEQFF. The CDR3 nucleotides read TGTGCCAGCAGCTTAGGACTAGCGCAAAGTTCCTACAATGAGCAGTTCTTC. The chain recombines TRBV7-6 with TRBJ2-1; TRBD2 matches at 8 bases. Germline lookup yields CDR1 SGHVS and CDR2 FNYEAQ. The junction had 6 bases not matched to a gene; V was cut back by 1 base and J by 1 base. The CDR3 contains 17 residues.

The CDR3 sequence is CASSEPRRRAYEQYF. The CDR3 region has the DNA TGCGCCAGCAGTGAGCCCCGGAGGAGGGCCTACGAGCAGTACTTC. The V call is TRBV10-1, the J call TRBJ2-7; D possibly corresponds to TRBD2 (6 bases). The CDR3 has 15 residues. V was clipped by 2 bases and J by 2 bases, with 13 bases between them. Germline V lookup: CDR1 WNHNN, CDR2 SYGVQD (reference sequence).

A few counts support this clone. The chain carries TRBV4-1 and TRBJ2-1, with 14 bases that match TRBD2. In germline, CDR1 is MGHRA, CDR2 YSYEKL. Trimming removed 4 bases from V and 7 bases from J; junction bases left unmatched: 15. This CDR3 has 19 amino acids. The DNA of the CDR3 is TGCGCCAGCAGCCGGCCTTTCCCGGGACTAGCGGGAGTAGGAAATGAGCAGTTCTTC. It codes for CASSRPFPGLAGVGNEQFF.

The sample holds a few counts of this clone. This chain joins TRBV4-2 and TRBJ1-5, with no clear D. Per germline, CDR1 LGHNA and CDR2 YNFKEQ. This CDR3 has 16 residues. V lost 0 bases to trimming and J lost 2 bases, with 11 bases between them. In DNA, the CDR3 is TGTGCCAGCAGCCAAGATGCACAGAGTGGCAATCAGCCCCAGCATTTT. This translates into CASSQDAQSGNQPQHF.

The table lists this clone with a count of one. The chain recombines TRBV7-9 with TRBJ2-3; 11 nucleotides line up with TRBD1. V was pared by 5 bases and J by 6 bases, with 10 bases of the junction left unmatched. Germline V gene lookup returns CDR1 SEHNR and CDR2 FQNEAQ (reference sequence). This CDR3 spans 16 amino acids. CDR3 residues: CASSGTGGPFSDTQYF. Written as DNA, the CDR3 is TGTGCCAGCAGCGGGACAGGGGGACCTTTCTCCGATACGCAGTATTTT.

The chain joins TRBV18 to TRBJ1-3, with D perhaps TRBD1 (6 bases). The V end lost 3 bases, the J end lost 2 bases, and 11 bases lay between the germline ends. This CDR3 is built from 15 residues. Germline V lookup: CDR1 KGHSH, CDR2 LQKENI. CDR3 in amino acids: CASSPGTYAGNTIYF. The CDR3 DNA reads TGTGCCAGCTCACCGGGGACATACGCTGGAAACACCATATATTTT. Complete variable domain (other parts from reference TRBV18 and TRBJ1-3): NAGVMQNPRHLVRRRGQEARLRCSPMKGHSHVYWYRQLPEEGLKFMVYLQKENIIDESGMPKERFSAEFPKEGPSILRIQQVVRGDSAAYFCASSPGTYAGNTIYFGEGSWLTVV.

In nucleotides, the CDR3 is TGTGCCAGCAGCTTACAGCAGGGTCTCTACGAGCAGTACTTC. This codes for CASSLQQGLYEQYF. The V and J genes are TRBV7-2 and TRBJ2-7; D might be TRBD1 (5 bases). CDR3 length: 14 residues. The germline gives CDR1 SGHTA, CDR2 FQGNSA. V was shortened by 2 bases and J by 3 bases, with 11 bases between the two germline ends. The full variable domain, rest sourced from reference TRBV7-2 and TRBJ2-7, is GAGVSQSPSNKVTEKGKDVELRCDPISGHTALYWYRQSLGQGLEFLIYFQGNSAPDKSGLPSDRFSAERTGGSVSTLTIQRTQQEDSAVYLCASSLQQGLYEQYFGPGTRLTVT.

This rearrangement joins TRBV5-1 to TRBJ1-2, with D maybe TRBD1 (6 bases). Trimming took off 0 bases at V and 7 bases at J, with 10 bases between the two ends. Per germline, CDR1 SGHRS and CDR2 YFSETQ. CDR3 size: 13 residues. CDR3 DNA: TGCGCCAGCAGCTTGGAGGGGGGGTTTGGCTACACCTTC. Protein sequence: CASSLEGGFGYTF.

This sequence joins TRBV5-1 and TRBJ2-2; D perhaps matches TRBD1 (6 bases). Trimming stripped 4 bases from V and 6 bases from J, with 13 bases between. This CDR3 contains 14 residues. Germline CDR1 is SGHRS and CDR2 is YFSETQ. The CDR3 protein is CASSPIQGAGELFF. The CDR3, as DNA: TGCGCCAGCAGCCCAATACAGGGAGCCGGGGAGCTGTTTTTT. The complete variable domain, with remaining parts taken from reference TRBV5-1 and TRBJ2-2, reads KAGVTQTPRYLIKTRGQQVTLSCSPISGHRSVSWYQQTPGQGLQFLFEYFSETQRNKGNFPGRFSGRQFSNSRSEMNVSTLELGDSALYLCASSPIQGAGELFFGEGSRLTVL.

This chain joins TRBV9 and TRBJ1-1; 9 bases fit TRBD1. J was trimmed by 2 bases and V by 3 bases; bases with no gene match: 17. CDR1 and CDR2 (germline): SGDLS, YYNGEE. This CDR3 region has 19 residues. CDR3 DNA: TGTGCCAGCAGCGCTCATTACTCCGGACAGGGGAGGCTTAACACTGAAGCTTTCTTT. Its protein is CASSAHYSGQGRLNTEAFF.

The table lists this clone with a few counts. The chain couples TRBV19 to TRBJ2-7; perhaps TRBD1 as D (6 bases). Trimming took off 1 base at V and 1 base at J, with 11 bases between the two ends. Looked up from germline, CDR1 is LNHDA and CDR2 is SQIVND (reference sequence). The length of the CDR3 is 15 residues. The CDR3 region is CASSIGTAFSYEQYF. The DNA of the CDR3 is TGTGCCAGTAGTATAGGGACAGCTTTTTCCTACGAGCAGTACTTC.

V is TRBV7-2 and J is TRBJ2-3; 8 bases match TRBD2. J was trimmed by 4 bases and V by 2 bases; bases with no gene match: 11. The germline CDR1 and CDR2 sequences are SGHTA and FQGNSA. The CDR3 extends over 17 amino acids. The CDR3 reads CASSLRGVSGIPDTQYF. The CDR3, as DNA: TGTGCCAGCAGCTTAAGGGGGGTTAGCGGGATCCCAGATACGCAGTATTTT.

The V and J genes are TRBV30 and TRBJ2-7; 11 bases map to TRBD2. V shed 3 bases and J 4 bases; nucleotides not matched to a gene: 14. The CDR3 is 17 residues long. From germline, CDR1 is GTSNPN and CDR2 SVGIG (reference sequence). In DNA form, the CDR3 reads TGTGCCTGGAGACCGGGGCTAGCGGGAGGTGTACTGTACGAGCAGTACTTC. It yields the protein CAWRPGLAGGVLYEQYF.

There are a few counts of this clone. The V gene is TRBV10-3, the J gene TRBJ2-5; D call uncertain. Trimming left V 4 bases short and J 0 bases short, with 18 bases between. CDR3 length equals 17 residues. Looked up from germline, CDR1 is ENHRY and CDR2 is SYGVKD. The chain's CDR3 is CAISGPSRLVNQETQYF. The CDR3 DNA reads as TGTGCCATCAGTGGCCCCTCCCGGCTAGTCAACCAAGAGACCCAGTACTTC.

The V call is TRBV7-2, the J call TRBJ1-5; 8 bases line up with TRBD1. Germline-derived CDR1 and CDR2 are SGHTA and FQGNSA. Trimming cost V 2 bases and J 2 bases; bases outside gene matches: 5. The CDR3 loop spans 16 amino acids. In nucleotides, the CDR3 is TGTGCCAGCAGCTTATCAGGGGGCAGAGGCAATCAGCCCCAGCATTTT. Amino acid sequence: CASSLSGGRGNQPQHF.

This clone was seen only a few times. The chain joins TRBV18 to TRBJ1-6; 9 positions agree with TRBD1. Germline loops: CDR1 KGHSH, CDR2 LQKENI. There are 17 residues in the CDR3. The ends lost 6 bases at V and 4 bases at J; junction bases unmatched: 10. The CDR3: CASSRTGTGSYNSPLHF. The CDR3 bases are TGTGCCAGCTCGCGTACCGGGACAGGGTCATATAATTCACCCCTCCACTTT.

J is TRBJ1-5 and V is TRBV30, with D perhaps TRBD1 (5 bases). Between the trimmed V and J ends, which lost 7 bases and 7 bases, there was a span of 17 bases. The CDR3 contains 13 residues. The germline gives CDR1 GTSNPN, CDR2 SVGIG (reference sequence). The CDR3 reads CASAAGIGQPQHF. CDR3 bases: TGTGCCTCCGCAGCAGGGATCGGCCAGCCCCAGCATTTT.

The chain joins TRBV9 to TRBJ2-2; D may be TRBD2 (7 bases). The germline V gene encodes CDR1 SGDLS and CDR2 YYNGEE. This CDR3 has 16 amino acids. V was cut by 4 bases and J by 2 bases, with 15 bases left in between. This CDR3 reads CASSPEGGGNTGELFF. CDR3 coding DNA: TGTGCCAGCAGCCCCGAGGGAGGGGGAAACACCGGGGAGCTGTTTTTT.

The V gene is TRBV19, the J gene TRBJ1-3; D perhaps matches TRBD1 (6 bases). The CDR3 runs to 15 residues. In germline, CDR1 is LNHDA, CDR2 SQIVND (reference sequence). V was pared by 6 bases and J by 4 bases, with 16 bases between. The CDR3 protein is CASSTRLTGGNTIYF. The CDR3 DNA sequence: TGTGCCAGTAGCACTCGTCTGACAGGCGGAAACACCATATATTTT.

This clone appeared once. The CDR3 region has the DNA TGCGCCAGCAGCTCCGAACAGGGGGTCCACACCGGGGAGCTGTTTTTT. Translation gives CASSSEQGVHTGELFF. The V and J genes are TRBV5-1 and TRBJ2-2; the match to TRBD1 covers 8 bases. The CDR3 is 16 residues long. The germline V gene has CDR1 SGHRS and CDR2 YFSETQ. The J segment lost 3 bases and the V segment lost 3 bases, leaving 7 bases of the junction unmatched. Full variable domain (missing parts from reference TRBV5-1 and TRBJ2-2): KAGVTQTPRYLIKTRGQQVTLSCSPISGHRSVSWYQQTPGQGLQFLFEYFSETQRNKGNFPGRFSGRQFSNSRSEMNVSTLELGDSALYLCASSSEQGVHTGELFFGEGSRLTVL.

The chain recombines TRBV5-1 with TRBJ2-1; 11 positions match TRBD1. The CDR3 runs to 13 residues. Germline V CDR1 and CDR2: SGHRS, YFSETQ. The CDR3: CASGQGVVNEQFF. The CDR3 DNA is TGCGCTTCGGGACAGGGGGTCGTCAATGAGCAGTTCTTC.

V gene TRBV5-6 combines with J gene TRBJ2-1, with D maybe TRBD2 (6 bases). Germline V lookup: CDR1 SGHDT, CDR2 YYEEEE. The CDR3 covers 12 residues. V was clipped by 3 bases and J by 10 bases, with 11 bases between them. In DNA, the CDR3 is TGTGCCAGCAGCTATGGACTAAAAGAGCAGTTCTTC. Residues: CASSYGLKEQFF.

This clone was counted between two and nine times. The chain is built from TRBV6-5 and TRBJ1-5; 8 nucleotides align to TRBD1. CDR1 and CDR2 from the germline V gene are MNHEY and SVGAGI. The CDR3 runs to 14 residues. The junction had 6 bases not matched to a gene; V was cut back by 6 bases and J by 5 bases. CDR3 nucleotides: TGTGCCAGCAGATCCACAGGGGGGGATCAGCCCCAGCATTTT. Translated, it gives CASRSTGGDQPQHF.